The 17 T cell receptor beta chains given below trace back to one sample, sequenced in a study of blood T cell repertoires in COVID-19. The protocol was immunoSEQ multiplex PCR, while the TCRdb copy is restricted to in-frame clones and leaves out a portion. The sample lists approximately 120,000 clones; 85% to 90% were seen once. What was sequenced was peripheral blood. The source of these receptors is a human donor in a cohort sampled during active COVID-19.

This chain links TRBV15 with TRBJ2-3; 10 bases map to TRBD2. Germline V gives CDR1 LNHNV, CDR2 YYDKDF (reference sequence). V gave up 8 bases and J gave up 6 bases; unmatched junction bases: 8. The CDR3 length is 14 residues. The CDR3 region has the DNA TGTGCCACCGGTCCTAGCGGGGGAGGGGATACGCAGTATTTT. Translation gives CATGPSGGGDTQYF.

J is TRBJ1-1 and V is TRBV5-1; tentatively, D is TRBD1 (6 bases). The V gene lost 0 bases and the J gene lost 4 bases, with 7 bases spanning the gap. The V gene's germline CDR1 is SGHRS and CDR2 YFSETQ. The length of the CDR3 is 13 residues. The CDR3 is CASSLGTVTEAFF. The CDR3 DNA is TGCGCCAGCAGCTTGGGGACAGTCACTGAAGCTTTCTTT.

This clone came up many times. CDR3 in DNA: TGTGCCAGCAGCTTAGCCCCAGGGCAAGACACTGAAGCTTTCTTT. Protein: CASSLAPGQDTEAFF. This rearrangement joins TRBV7-8 to TRBJ1-1, with D perhaps matching TRBD1 (5 bases). Germline CDR1 is SGHVS and CDR2 is FQNEAQ. CDR3 length: 15 residues. V lost 0 bases and J lost 3, with 11 bases in between.

The CDR3 region is CASSLVGATNYGYTF. The CDR3 DNA follows: TGTGCCAGCAGCTTAGTGGGGGCGACTAACTATGGCTACACCTTC. The rearrangement joins TRBV13 to TRBJ1-2; D may be TRBD1 (6 bases). V lost 1 base, J lost 0 bases, and 9 bases lay in between. CDR1 PRHDT and CDR2 FYEKMQ come from the germline V gene (reference sequence). The CDR3 length is 15 residues.

In this sample, this clone turned up many times. The gene calls are TRBV6-2 or TRBV6-3 and TRBJ2-2, with a possible D match to TRBD2 (6 bases). This CDR3 contains 15 residues. V was trimmed by 3 bases and J by 8 bases, leaving 16 bases between them. Germline loops: CDR1 MNHEY, CDR2 SVGEGT. The CDR3 loop reads CASSYTGVQSGELFF. The CDR3 region has the DNA TGTGCCAGCAGTTATACGGGAGTCCAGTCGGGGGAGCTGTTTTTT.

This clone was recorded once. The V and J genes are TRBV7-2 and TRBJ1-2; possible D gene TRBD1, 6 bases. Germline-derived CDR1 and CDR2 are SGHTA and FQGNSA. The CDR3 contains 13 residues. The V end lost 3 bases, the J end lost 6 bases, and 11 bases lay between the germline ends. CDR3 DNA sequence: TGTGCCAGCAGCTTCACCCCAGGGGATGGCTACACCTTC. Its protein product is CASSFTPGDGYTF.

The rearrangement uses TRBV12-5 and TRBJ2-7; a weak D match, TRBD1 (5 bases). The CDR3 is 12 residues long. Germline CDR1 and CDR2: LGHNT and FRNRAP. V lost 11 bases and J lost 5, with 16 bases in between. The CDR3 bases are TGTGCTGGGGCCACGGATGCCAACGAGCAGTACTTC. Translation: CAGATDANEQYF.

V usage is TRBV6-5 and J usage is TRBJ1-2; 9 positions agree with TRBD1. This CDR3 has 14 residues. V lost 5 bases, J lost 5 bases, and 6 bases stayed unmatched. The germline V gene has CDR1 MNHEY and CDR2 SVGAGI. CDR3 sequence reads: CASSPTGGRYGYTF. The CDR3 DNA reads as TGTGCCAGCAGTCCGACAGGGGGACGTTATGGCTACACCTTC.

The J gene is TRBJ2-1, the V gene TRBV9; TRBD2 matches 11 bases. This CDR3 is built from 16 residues. Looked up from germline, CDR1 is SGDLS and CDR2 is YYNGEE. The V gene end was trimmed by 0 bases and the J gene end by 5 bases; junction bases not matched to a gene: 4. The CDR3 loop is CASSVDASGRHNEQFF. In DNA form, the CDR3 reads TGTGCCAGCAGCGTAGATGCTAGCGGGAGGCACAATGAGCAGTTCTTC.

The chain employs TRBV7-3 and TRBJ2-3; 13 bases align to TRBD2. The V and J ends lost 6 bases and 1 base, in that order; junction bases with no gene match: 7. This CDR3 has 17 amino acids. The germline V gene has CDR1 SGHTA and CDR2 FQGTGA. CDR3 in amino acids: CASSTSGGAFGTDTQYF. Written as DNA, the CDR3 is TGTGCCAGCAGTACTAGCGGGGGGGCCTTCGGCACAGATACGCAGTATTTT.

This clone was seen a few times. The sample has other DNA sequences that encode this CDR3 too. The V gene is TRBV15, the J gene TRBJ1-2; no reliable D call. The germline V gene encodes CDR1 LNHNV and CDR2 YYDKDF (reference sequence). V lost 3 bases and J 7 bases, leaving 9 bases between the germline ends. This CDR3 contains 12 residues. DNA of the CDR3: TGTGCCACCAGCAGGCGGGAGGGTGGCTACACCTTC. This encodes CATSRREGGYTF.

The CDR3 coding sequence is TGTGCCAGCAGCTTAGAAGGGGTAGGGACTGAAGCTTTCTTT. This codes for CASSLEGVGTEAFF. The chain uses TRBV7-9 and TRBJ1-1; a weak D match, TRBD1 (5 bases). CDR3 length: 14 residues. The V end was cut by 1 base, the J end by 5 bases, with 11 bases between. Germline loops: CDR1 SEHNR, CDR2 FQNEAQ (reference sequence).

The V gene is TRBV6-6, the J gene TRBJ2-2; TRBD1 aligns across 9 bases. Germline values: CDR1 MNHNY, CDR2 SVGAGI (reference sequence). CDR3 size: 15 residues. The trim removed 6 bases at V and 5 bases at J, leaving 7 bases unmatched. CDR3 sequence: CASSLDRGKTGELFF. The DNA of the CDR3 is TGTGCCAGCAGCCTGGACAGGGGTAAAACCGGGGAGCTGTTTTTT.

This rearrangement joins TRBV14 to TRBJ2-5; 8 bases are shared with TRBD2. This CDR3 comprises 18 residues. Germline V gene sequence: CDR1 SGHDN, CDR2 FVKESK. V lost 0 bases, J lost 1 base, and 10 bases stayed unmatched. The CDR3 nucleotides read TGTGCCAGCAGCCAAGAGGGGGTAGGAGCGGGAGCCCAAGAGACCCAGTACTTC. This sequence encodes CASSQEGVGAGAQETQYF.

V gene TRBV9 combines with J gene TRBJ1-1; D unresolved. V was trimmed by 1 base and J by 1 base, leaving 5 bases between them. The CDR3 extends over 13 amino acids. The germline gives CDR1 SGDLS, CDR2 YYNGEE. DNA of the CDR3: TGTGCCAGCAGCGTACAGGCGAACACTGAAGCTTTCTTT. This translates into CASSVQANTEAFF.

In its sample, this clone was seen once. Additional DNA sequences in this sample encode the identical CDR3. The chain links TRBV24-1 to TRBJ1-5, with 10 positions matching TRBD1. The J segment lost 3 bases and the V segment lost 3 bases, leaving 4 bases of the junction unmatched. This CDR3 spans 16 amino acids. Looked up from germline, CDR1 is KGHDR and CDR2 is SFDVKD. The CDR3 DNA reads TGTGCCACCAGTGATCCTGGGACAGGGGACAATCAGCCCCAGCATTTT. This gives the protein CATSDPGTGDNQPQHF.

The CDR3: CASSVEAHHRAGELFF. In DNA, the CDR3 is TGTGCCAGCAGCGTAGAGGCCCACCATCGGGCCGGGGAGCTGTTTTTT. The chain has TRBV9 and TRBJ2-2; D unclear. The CDR3 has 16 amino acids. The germline V gene encodes CDR1 SGDLS and CDR2 YYNGEE. With 0 bases removed from V and 6 bases from J, the gap between germline ends came to 15 bases. Full variable domain (outside the CDR3, taken from reference TRBV9 and TRBJ2-2): DSGVTQTPKHLITATGQRVTLRCSPRSGDLSVYWYQQSLDQGLQFLIQYYNGEERAKGNILERFSAQQFPDLHSELNLSSLELGDSALYFCASSVEAHHRAGELFFGEGSRLTVL.